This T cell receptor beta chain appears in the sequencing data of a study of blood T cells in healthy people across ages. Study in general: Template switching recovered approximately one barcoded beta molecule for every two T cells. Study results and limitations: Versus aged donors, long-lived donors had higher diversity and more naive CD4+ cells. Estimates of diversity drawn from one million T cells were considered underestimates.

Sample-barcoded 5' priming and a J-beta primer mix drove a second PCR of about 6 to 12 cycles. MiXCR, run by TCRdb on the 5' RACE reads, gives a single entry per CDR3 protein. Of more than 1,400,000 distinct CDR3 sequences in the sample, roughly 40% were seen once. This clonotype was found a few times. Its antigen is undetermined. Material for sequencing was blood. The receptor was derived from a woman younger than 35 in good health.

This CDR3 is CASRPQAPHTEAFF. The CDR3 region has the DNA TGTGCCAGCAGACCCCAGGCGCCGCATACTGAAGCTTTCTTT. This chain connects TRBV2 to TRBJ1-1, with no clear D. This CDR3 comprises 14 residues. V was clipped by 6 bases and J by 5 bases, with 16 bases between them. Germline V gene data show CDR1 as SNHLY and CDR2 as FYNNEI.